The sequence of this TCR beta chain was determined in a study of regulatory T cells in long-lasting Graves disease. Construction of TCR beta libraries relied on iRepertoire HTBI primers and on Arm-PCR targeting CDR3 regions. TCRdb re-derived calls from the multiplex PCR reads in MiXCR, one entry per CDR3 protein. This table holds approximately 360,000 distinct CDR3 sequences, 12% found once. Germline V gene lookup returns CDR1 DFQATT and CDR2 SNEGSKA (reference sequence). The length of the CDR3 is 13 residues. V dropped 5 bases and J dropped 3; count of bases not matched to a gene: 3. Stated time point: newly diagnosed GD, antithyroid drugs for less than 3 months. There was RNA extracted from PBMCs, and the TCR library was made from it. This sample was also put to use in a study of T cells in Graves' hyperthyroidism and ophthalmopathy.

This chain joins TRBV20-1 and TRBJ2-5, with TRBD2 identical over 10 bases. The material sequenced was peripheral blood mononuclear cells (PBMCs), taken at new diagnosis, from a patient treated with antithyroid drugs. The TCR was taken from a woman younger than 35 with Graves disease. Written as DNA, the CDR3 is TGCAGTGCTCGACTAGCGGGCGAAGAGACCCAGTACTTC. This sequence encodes CSARLAGEETQYF.